The T cell receptor (beta chain) described here comes from a study of cytomegalovirus exposure and HLA in healthy donors (dated by TCRdb to 2016 to 2017). About the study as a whole: In an earlier analysis of fewer than 750 of the donors, about 260 Gb of sequence data and 90 million to 120 million unique TCR beta sequences from some 170 million T cells were reported. Roughly 320 gigabases of sequencing data and around 85 million unique TCR sequences made up an early release that covered 500 to 700 HLA-typed donors. Of the approximately 400 genotyped donors, roughly 85% fell in the genetic ancestry cluster associated with self-reported Caucasian donors. The study aimed to test whether cataloging public T cell receptors could reveal signatures of past pathogen exposure. Using immunosequencing, the study profiled T cell repertoires from around 680 subjects and related those repertoires to cytomegalovirus serostatus. A separate validation cohort of approximately 120 different subjects was used in addition to the approximately 610-subject first cohort. High-throughput TCR immunosequencing, statistical association of individual TCRs with disease status, and machine learning were combined to predict cytomegalovirus infection status. In a later analysis, previously published TCR beta repertoires from about 640 donors were re-analyzed and high-resolution HLA genotyping was added so that TCR occurrence patterns could be studied. Rather than using new phenotypic data, the later analysis identified candidate immune exposures from TCR beta sequences and from how often those sequences occurred across donors. To decide whether each TCR beta V gene segment behaved as functional or pseudogenic, an earlier analysis of some 570 of the donors relied on high-throughput TCR beta sequencing. Donor age, sex, ethnicity and CMV serostatus were compiled together with the repertoire data. Genome-wide SNP genotypes for about 55% of the roughly 670 donors were used in a later genetic analysis, which treated that subset as a discovery cohort. All discovery cohort repertoires had been generated using a single sequencing platform. HLA typing covered class I and class II loci at four-digit resolution. Typing coverage differed by locus: A, B, C, DRB1 and DQB1 were typed in roughly 629-630 donors, DQA1 in 500 to 550, DPA1 in some 600, and DPB1 in about 450. Because of strong linkage in the cohort, four to six DR-DQ haplotypes were treated as single units for association and clustering. Among several hundred genotyped donors of the cohort, an average of around 240,000 unique TCR beta nucleotide sequences was sequenced per donor, of which about 19% were non-productive.

CDR1 LNHDA and CDR2 SQIVND are derived from the germline V gene (reference sequence). From cysteine to phenylalanine, the CDR3 is 14 amino acids long. The entry retains the CDR3 DNA only, 42 bases that are in frame from base 1. Overall results and qualifications from the work: A later genetic analysis reported fewer N-insertions in productive TCRs among donors in an Asian-associated ancestry cluster than the roughly 620-donor mean. Strong co-occurrence of HLA alleles, especially DR and DQ, made assigning TCR associations to individual alleles difficult. A later analysis associated about 17,000 TCR beta sequences with specific HLA alleles at a false discovery rate of 0.05. While some public TCRs were present in many individuals, most TCR sequences turned up only very rarely across donors. In a later analysis, the rate of TCR association differed among HLA loci, with DRB1 alleles having the most associated TCRs and HLA-C alleles having the fewest. The presence/absence analyses assumed that sequencing depth was roughly uniform across donors, and that assumption may not be true. In an earlier analysis of roughly 500 of the donors, most TCR beta V segments appeared in productive rearrangements about 87% or about 30% of the time, broadly matching IMGT annotations. In both the original and validation cohorts, the classifier was reported to diagnose cytomegalovirus status with high specificity and sensitivity. The sequencing pipeline was judged likely to have produced a cluster of highly shared sequence variants as a technical artifact. Correlated functional status among segregating V segments might reflect linkage disequilibrium, but an unknown experimental factor could not be ruled out. A later analysis found that most CMV-associated TCR beta chains appeared HLA-restricted, with HLA associations seemingly driven largely by CMV exposure. In the study, 150 to 200 TCR beta chains were listed as associated with cytomegalovirus. Three of the identified cytomegalovirus-associated TCR beta chains were confirmed in vitro to be specific for cytomegalovirus antigens. V-gene and J-gene trimming of TCR beta chains was associated with a missense DCLRE1C variant in a later genetic analysis, and the association was replicated in an independent cohort. Only TCR beta chains were sequenced in this cohort, and the absence of alpha or paired-chain data limited detectable features. The authors suggested that the approach could potentially be generalized to other disease states and immunological phenotypes. In a later analysis, HLA-associated TCR beta chains were found to be more clonally expanded and to have lower generation probabilities than equally common non-associated chains. Because counts were too low, about 15 rarely observed V segments, including chromosome 9 orphons, were left out of the earlier analysis of approximately 500 of the donors. Because some donors lacked HLA typing at each locus, the association tests relied only on the typed subset. The 87-base-pair reads could not distinguish some IMGT-functional V segments, including TRBV6-2 and TRBV6-3, so those segments were excluded. CMV serostatus was the only immune exposure information available for the cohort. A later analysis reported that several top co-occurrence clusters appeared linked to parvovirus B19, influenza, CMV and Epstein-Barr virus. A further reported finding was that TCR beta sequences accurately predicted the HLA-A and HLA-B alleles for most subjects in the first cohort.

Library method: the immunoSEQ multiplex PCR assay. The multiplex PCR relied on a mix of 60 forward primers for TCR Vbeta segments and 13 reverse primers for TCR Jbeta segments. The CDR3 region of rearranged TCR beta genes was amplified from genomic DNA with a multiplex PCR assay. The Illumina HiSeq System was used to sequence the amplified TCR beta libraries as 87-base-pair reads. As for the authors' bioinformatics: A later analysis counted about 76 million unique TCR beta chains across the 550 to 800 repertoires, and 10 million to 12 million of these chains were shared by at least two donors. Raw reads were error-corrected and collapsed into unique sequences with a nearest-neighbor algorithm that merged closely related sequences to remove PCR and sequencing errors. To assign V, D and J gene segments, CDR3 sequences were aligned to IMGT reference sequences. For a sequence to be retained, a match of at least six nucleotides to both a V gene segment and a J gene segment was required. A rearrangement was called productive if the CDR3 had no stop codons and remained in frame with V and J, and every other rearrangement was called non-productive. CDR3 was defined according to IMGT convention as the region running from the second conserved V-encoded cysteine to the conserved J-encoded phenylalanine. In an earlier analysis of approximately 500 of the donors, sequences lacking an unambiguous match to a single V gene segment were excluded. An earlier analysis of about 600 of the donors called V segments functional above 56.7% productive rearrangements and segregating when the between-donor standard deviation exceeded 5%. A statistical classification framework was developed to diagnose cytomegalovirus status using the catalog of TCR beta chain sequences. A later analysis assigned V and J genes by comparing TCR nucleotide sequences with IMGT/GENE-DB human TR gene sequences. A later analysis assigned CDR3 sequences and most-parsimonious VDJ recombination scenarios with the TCRdist pipeline. In a later analysis, every TCR beta chain was defined by the combination of its CDR3 amino acid sequence and its V-gene family, and reads without a unique V-gene family were dropped. To address suspected cross-contamination and a sequencing artifact, a later analysis removed under 600 highly shared, low-generation-probability nucleotide sequences. For each public chain, a later analysis derived a clonal expansion index from normalized ranks of inferred template counts within each repertoire. In a later analysis, generation probabilities were computed with a VDJ recombination model fitted to out-of-frame rearrangements, and the resulting probabilities were checked against IGoR. A later analysis scored TCR-TCR, TCR-HLA and TCR-CMV co-occurrence with hypergeometric tests, applying a repertoire-size bias correction to TCR pairs. To estimate false discovery rates, a later analysis permuted the HLA or CMV assignments 20 times. In a later analysis, co-occurring TCRs were grouped using DBSCAN, with TCRdist sequence similarity added in when clustering inside HLA-allele-positive subsets. Co-occurrence clustering excluded repertoires with fewer than 30,000 or more than 120,000 public chains, plus five with anomalous nucleotide sharing. Imported from immuneACCESS, the table was reduced by TCRdb to in-frame sequences with V and J called. These copies leave out some clones; in studies compared against another copy, an unresolved V gene accounts for under half, and the cause of the remainder is not known. The V and J calls and clone size were taken over from that table, and D and trimming were inferred from the DNA. The sample table holds about 200,000 clones. The top ten constitute 0.95% to 1.3% of the sample.

The cohort was made up of 666 healthy bone marrow donors. At the time of sampling, all cohort members were nominally healthy, though unrecorded immune exposures were likely present. The donor tested CMV seropositive, placing the donor among the 289 seropositive members of the cohort. Every donor gave a peripheral blood sample, and the peripheral blood mononuclear cells from that sample were used for TCR beta sequencing. Genomic DNA extraction from the blood cell samples was performed with the Qiagen DNeasy Blood Extraction Kit. With respect to this clone: Its antigen specificity is not known. The junction does not match germline at one end; this may be a read error. At the DNA level, this CDR3 is encoded by other sequences in the same sample as well.

Recombination linked TRBV19 to TRBJ2-2; TRBD1 is a possible D gene, resting on 6 matching bases. Sequencing input: PBMCs. This receptor was obtained from a girl aged 2 to 10 in good health and CMV-seropositive. The sequenced DNA: TGTGCCAGTAGTCAGTACAGGGCCACCGGGGAGCTGTTTTTC. Its translation is CASSQYRATGELFF.